This T cell receptor (beta chain) was documented in a study of response to subunit inactivated influenza vaccine. Details on this clonotype: Antigen unknown.

TCRdb itself ran the RT-PCR reads through MiXCR, one entry per CDR3 protein. This sample carries about 610,000 distinct CDR3 sequences, 11% to 15% of them seen once, and the ten largest clones take over 8.5%. Study-wide findings and caveats: Few new T cells, the authors suggested, are recruited by each seasonal influenza vaccination.

The germline gives CDR1 MNHEY, CDR2 SVGAGI. The CDR3 is made up of 15 amino acids. V was pared by 2 bases and J by 6 bases, with 10 bases of the junction left unmatched. The chain is built from TRBV6-5 and TRBJ2-7; 7 positions match TRBD2. Sample: PBMCs from blood, taken about 13 days after vaccination. The sequence derives from a man aged 45-65 years who received an inactivated influenza vaccine. The CDR3 DNA is TGTGCCAGCAGTTACGATCCTGGACTAGGACGCGAGCAGTACTTC. As protein: CASSYDPGLGREQYF.